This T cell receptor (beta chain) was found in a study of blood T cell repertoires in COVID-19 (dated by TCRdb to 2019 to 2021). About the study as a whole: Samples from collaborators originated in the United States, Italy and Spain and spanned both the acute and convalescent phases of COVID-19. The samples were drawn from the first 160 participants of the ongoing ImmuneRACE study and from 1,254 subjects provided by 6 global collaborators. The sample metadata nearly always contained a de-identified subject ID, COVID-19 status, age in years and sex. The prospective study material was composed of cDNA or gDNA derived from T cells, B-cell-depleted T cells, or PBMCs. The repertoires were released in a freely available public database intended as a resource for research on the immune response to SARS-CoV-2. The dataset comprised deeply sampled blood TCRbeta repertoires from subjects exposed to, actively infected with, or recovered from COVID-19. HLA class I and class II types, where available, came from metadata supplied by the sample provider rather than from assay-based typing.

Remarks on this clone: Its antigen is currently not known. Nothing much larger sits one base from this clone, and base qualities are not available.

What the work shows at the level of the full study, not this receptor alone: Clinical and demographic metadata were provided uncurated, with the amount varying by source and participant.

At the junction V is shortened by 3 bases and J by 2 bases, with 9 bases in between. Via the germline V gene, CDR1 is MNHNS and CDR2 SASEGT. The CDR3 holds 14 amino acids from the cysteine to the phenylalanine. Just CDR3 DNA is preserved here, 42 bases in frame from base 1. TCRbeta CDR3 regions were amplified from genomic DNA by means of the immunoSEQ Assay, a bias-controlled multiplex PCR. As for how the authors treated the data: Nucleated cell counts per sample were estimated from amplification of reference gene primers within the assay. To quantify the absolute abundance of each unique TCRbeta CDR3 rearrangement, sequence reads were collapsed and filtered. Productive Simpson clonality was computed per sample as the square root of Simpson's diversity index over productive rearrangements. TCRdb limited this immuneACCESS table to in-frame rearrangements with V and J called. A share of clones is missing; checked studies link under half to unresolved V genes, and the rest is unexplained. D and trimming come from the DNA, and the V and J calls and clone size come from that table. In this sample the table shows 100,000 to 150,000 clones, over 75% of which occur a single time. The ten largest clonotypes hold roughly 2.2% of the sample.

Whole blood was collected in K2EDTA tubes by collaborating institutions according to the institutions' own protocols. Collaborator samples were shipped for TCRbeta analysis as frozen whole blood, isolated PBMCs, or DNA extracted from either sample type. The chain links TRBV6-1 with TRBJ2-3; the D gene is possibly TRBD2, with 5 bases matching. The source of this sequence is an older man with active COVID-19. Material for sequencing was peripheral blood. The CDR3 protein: CASSDGGFTDTQYF. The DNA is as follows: TGTGCCAGCAGTGACGGAGGTTTCACAGATACGCAGTATTTT.